This T cell receptor (beta chain) is drawn from a study of vaccination and CD4 T cells after COVID-19. Comments on this clonotype: Its antigen remains unidentified.

CDR1 and CDR2 from the germline V gene are DFQATT and SNEGSKA (reference sequence). This CDR3 comprises 13 residues. V lost 6 bases and J lost 5; bases outside the gene matches: 9. Treatment reported: approximately nine-day PBMC culture with coronavirus spike peptide pools or control peptides (ViraFEST assay). The Oncomine TCR Beta short-read assay was what sequenced the DNA obtained from cultured CD4+ T cells. MiXCR, run by TCRdb on the PCR reads, gives a single entry per CDR3 protein. In the table there are 28,000 or so distinct CDR3 sequences, 64% of which are singletons. The material sequenced was CD4+ T cells from blood, cultured in vitro. The chain employs TRBV20-1 and TRBJ1-2; 7 positions agree with TRBD1. This sequence was found in a human donor who had recovered from COVID-19. CDR3 sequence: CSAEDRPPYGYTF. In nucleotides, the CDR3 is TGCAGTGCCGAGGACAGGCCACCGTATGGCTACACCTTC.